The sample holds a few counts of the clone carrying this TCR beta chain. Source study methods: Amplified reference gene primers provided the basis for estimating nucleated cell counts. The table came from immunoSEQ multiplex PCR; TCRdb's copy has only in-frame clones and leaves some out. The DNA gave D and trimming, while V, J and clone size come from that table. The sample has about 670,000 clones, about 87% seen once. These data originate in a study of blood T cell repertoires in COVID-19. Looking at the study overall: Collection of acute and convalescent COVID-19 samples took place in the United States, Italy and Spain. T cells, B-cell-depleted T cells, or PBMCs supplied cDNA or gDNA.

CDR3 size: 15 residues. Germline-derived CDR1 and CDR2 are LNHDA and SQIVND (reference sequence). Trimming left V 1 base short and J 7 bases short, with 14 bases between. This chain links TRBV19 with TRBJ1-5; D uncertain. The TCR originated in a woman aged 18-29 years with acute or convalescent COVID-19. Specimen: peripheral blood. Here the CDR3 reads CASSIVSGLRQPQHF. CDR3 in DNA: TGTGCCAGTAGTATAGTTTCGGGATTAAGGCAGCCCCAGCATTTT.